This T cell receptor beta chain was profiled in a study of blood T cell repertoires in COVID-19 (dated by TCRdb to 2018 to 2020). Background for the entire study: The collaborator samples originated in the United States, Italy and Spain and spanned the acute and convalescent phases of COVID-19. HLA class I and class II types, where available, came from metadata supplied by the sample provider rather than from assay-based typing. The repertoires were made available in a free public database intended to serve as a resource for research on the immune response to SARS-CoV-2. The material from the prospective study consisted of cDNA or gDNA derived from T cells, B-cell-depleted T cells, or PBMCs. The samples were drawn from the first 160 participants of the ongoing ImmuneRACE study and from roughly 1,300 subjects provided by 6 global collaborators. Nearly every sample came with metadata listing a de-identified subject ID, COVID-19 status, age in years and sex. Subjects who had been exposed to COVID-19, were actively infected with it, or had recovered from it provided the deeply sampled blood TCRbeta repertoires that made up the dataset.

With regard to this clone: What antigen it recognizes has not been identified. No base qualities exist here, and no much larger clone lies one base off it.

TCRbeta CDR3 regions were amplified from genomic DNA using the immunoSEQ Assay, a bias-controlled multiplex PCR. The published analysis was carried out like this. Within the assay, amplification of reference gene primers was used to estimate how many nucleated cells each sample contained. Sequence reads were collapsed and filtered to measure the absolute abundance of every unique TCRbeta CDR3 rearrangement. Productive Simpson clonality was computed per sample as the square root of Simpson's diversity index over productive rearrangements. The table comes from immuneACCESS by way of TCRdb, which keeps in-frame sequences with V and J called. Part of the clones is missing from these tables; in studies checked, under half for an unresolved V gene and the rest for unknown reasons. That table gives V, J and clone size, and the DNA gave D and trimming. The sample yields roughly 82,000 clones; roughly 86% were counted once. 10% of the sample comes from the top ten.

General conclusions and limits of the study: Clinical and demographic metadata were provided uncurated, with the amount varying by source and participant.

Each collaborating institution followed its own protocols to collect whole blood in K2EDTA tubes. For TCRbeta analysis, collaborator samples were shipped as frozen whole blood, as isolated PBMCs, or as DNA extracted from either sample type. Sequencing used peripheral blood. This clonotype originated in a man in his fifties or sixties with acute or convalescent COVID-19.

CDR3 loop: CASSFQGAGDTQYF. The sequenced DNA: TGTGCCAGCAGCTTTCAGGGGGCAGGAGATACGCAGTATTTT. The chain employs TRBV7-9 and TRBJ2-3; TRBD1 fits 8 bases in the junction. V has 3 bases trimmed and J has 5 bases trimmed; junction bases matching no gene number 4. Including cysteine and phenylalanine, the CDR3 has 14 amino acids. Of the read, only the CDR3 DNA is kept; its 42 bases are in frame from base 1. For CDR1 and CDR2, the germline V gene (reference sequence) lists SEHNR and FQNEAQ.